This T cell receptor beta chain comes out of a study of control samples from healthy donors and cancer patients. Comment on this clone: The sample has other DNA sequences that encode this CDR3 too.

The CDR3 spans 10 residues. V was trimmed by 6 bases and J by 4 bases, leaving 3 bases between them. Per germline, CDR1 MDHEN and CDR2 SYDVKM. Generated by immunoSEQ multiplex PCR, the TCRdb table keeps only in-frame clones and is missing some. The data hold around 200,000 clones, with roughly nine tenths observed a single time. The sequenced material came from blood. This receptor was identified in a woman aged 25 to 45 in good health. The chain joins TRBV28 to TRBJ1-2; unclear D gene. The CDR3: CASRGYGYTF. In DNA form, the CDR3 reads TGTGCCAGCAGGGGCTATGGCTACACCTTC.